This entry concerns a single TCR beta chain. The V and J ends lost 6 bases and 0 bases respectively, with 13 bases between them. The CDR3 is made up of 16 amino acids. CDR1 is SGHRS and CDR2 is YFSETQ in the germline V gene. This sample is part of a study of cytomegalovirus exposure and HLA in healthy donors. The data were produced by immunoSEQ multiplex PCR, yet TCRdb's version contains in-frame clones alone and is incomplete. The sample lists some 170,000 clones; 85% to 90% were seen once. Sequencing was carried out using PBMCs. The rearrangement links TRBV5-1 to TRBJ2-6; a possible D gene is TRBD1 (5 bases). The receptor comes from a woman in her twenties or thirties in good health and CMV-seronegative. This CDR3 reads CASTRQPNSGANVLTF. The CDR3 DNA follows: TGCGCCAGCACCCGACAGCCTAACTCTGGGGCCAACGTCCTGACTTTC.